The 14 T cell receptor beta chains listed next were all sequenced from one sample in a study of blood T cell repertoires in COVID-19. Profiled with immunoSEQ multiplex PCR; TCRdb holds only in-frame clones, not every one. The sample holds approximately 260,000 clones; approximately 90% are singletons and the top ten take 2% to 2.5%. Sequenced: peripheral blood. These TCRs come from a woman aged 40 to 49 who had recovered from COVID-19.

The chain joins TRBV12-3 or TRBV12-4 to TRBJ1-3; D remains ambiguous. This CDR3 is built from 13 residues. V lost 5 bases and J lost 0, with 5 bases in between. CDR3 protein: CASSEGSGNTIYF. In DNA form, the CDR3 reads TGTGCCAGCAGTGAGGGCTCTGGAAACACCATATATTTT.

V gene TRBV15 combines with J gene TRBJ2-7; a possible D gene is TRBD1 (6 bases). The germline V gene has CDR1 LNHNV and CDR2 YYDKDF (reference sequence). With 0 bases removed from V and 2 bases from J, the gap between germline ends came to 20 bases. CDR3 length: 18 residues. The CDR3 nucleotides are TGTGCCACCAGCAGAGACCCCTCGGACGGGACAAAAACCTACGAGCAGTACTTC. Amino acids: CATSRDPSDGTKTYEQYF. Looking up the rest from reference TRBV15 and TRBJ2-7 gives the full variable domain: DAMVIQNPRYQVTQFGKPVTLSCSQTLNHNVMYWYQQKSSQAPKLLFHYYDKDFNNEADTPDNFQSRRPNTSFCFLDIRSPGLGDTAMYLCATSRDPSDGTKTYEQYFGPGTRLTVT.

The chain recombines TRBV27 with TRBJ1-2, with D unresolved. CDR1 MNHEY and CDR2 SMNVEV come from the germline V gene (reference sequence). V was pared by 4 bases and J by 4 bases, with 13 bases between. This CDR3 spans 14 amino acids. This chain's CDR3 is CASSYRGGGYGYTF. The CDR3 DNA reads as TGTGCCAGCAGTTACAGAGGCGGAGGCTATGGCTACACCTTC.

The CDR3 region is CASSSGTGVGNQPQHF. CDR3 sequence (DNA): TGTGCCAGCAGTTCCGGGACAGGGGTTGGCAATCAGCCCCAGCATTTT. The chain employs TRBV28 and TRBJ1-5, with 10 positions matching TRBD1. This CDR3 contains 16 residues. Trimming cost V 4 bases and J 2 bases; bases outside gene matches: 5. Per germline, CDR1 MDHEN and CDR2 SYDVKM.

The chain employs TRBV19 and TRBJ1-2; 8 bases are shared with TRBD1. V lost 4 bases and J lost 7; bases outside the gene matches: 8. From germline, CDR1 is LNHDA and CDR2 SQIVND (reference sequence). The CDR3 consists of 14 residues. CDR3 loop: CASSTPRGQVGYTF. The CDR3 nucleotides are TGTGCCAGTAGTACCCCCAGGGGGCAGGTTGGCTACACCTTC.

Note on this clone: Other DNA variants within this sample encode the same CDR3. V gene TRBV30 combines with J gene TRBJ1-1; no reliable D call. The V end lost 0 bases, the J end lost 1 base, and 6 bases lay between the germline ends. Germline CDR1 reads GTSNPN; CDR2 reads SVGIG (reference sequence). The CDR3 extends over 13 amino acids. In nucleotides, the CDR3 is TGTGCCTGGAGTGTACGGGGGAACACTGAAGCTTTCTTT. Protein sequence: CAWSVRGNTEAFF.

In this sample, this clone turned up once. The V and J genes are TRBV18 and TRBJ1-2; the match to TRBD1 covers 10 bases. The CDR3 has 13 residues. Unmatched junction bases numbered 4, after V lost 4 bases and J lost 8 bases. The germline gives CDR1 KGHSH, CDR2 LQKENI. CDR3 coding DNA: TGTGCCAGCTCACGGGGGACAGGGGAAGGCTACACCTTC. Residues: CASSRGTGEGYTF.

The CDR3 spells CASSPNEAGGPSYEQYF. CDR3 coding DNA: TGTGCCAGCTCACCAAACGAAGCGGGAGGGCCCTCCTACGAGCAGTACTTC. The V call is TRBV18, the J call TRBJ2-7; 10 bases fit TRBD2. Germline lookup yields CDR1 KGHSH and CDR2 LQKENI. The J segment lost 0 bases and the V segment lost 2 bases, leaving 7 bases of the junction unmatched. This CDR3 comprises 17 residues.

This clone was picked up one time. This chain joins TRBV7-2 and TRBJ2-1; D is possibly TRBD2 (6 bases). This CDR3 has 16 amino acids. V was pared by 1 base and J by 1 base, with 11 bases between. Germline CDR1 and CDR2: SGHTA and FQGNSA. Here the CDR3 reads CASSLDGSGSYNEQFF. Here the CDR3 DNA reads TGTGCCAGCAGCTTAGACGGGAGCGGGTCCTACAATGAGCAGTTCTTC.

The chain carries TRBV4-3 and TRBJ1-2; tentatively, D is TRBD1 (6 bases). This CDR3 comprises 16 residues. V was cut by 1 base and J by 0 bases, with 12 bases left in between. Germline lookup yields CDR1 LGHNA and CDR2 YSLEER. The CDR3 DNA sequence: TGCGCCAGCAGCCAAGGGCCTTGGACAGCTAACTATGGCTACACCTTC. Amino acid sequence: CASSQGPWTANYGYTF.

The CDR3 spells CASSPRTSGASTDTQYF. The CDR3 DNA follows: TGTGCCAGCAGCCCCAGGACTAGCGGTGCTAGCACAGATACGCAGTATTTT. The rearrangement links TRBV5-5 to TRBJ2-3, with 10 positions matching TRBD2. The J segment lost 0 bases and the V segment lost 4 bases, leaving 8 bases of the junction unmatched. The CDR3 totals 17 residues. Germline values: CDR1 SGHKS, CDR2 YYEKEE (reference sequence).

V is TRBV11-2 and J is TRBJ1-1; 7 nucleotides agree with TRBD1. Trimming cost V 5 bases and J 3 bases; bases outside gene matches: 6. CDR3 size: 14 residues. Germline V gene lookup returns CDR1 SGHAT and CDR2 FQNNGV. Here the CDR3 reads CASSPTGVDTEAFF. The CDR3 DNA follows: TGTGCCAGCAGCCCAACAGGGGTTGACACTGAAGCTTTCTTT.

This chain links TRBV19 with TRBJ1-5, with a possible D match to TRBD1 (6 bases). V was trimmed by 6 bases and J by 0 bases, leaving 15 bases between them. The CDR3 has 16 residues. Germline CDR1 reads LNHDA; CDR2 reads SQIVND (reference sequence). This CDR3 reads CASSEQGSYSNQPQHF. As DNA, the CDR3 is TGTGCCAGTAGCGAACAGGGCTCCTATAGCAATCAGCCCCAGCATTTT.

The CDR3 sequence: CAWSVSGGGNSPLHF. The DNA of the CDR3 is TGTGCCTGGAGTGTATCCGGGGGAGGTAATTCACCCCTCCACTTT. The chain couples TRBV30 to TRBJ1-6, with D perhaps matching TRBD1 (5 bases). In germline, CDR1 is GTSNPN, CDR2 SVGIG (reference sequence). The CDR3 extends over 15 amino acids. V shed 0 bases and J shed 6 bases, with 12 bases lying between them. The full variable domain, in which reference TRBV30 and TRBJ1-6 provide the parts outside the CDR3, is SQTIHQWPATLVQPVGSPLSLECTVEGTSNPNLYWYRQAAGRGLQLLFYSVGIGQISSEVPQNLSASRPQDRQFILSSKKLLLSDSGFYLCAWSVSGGGNSPLHFGNGTRLTVT.